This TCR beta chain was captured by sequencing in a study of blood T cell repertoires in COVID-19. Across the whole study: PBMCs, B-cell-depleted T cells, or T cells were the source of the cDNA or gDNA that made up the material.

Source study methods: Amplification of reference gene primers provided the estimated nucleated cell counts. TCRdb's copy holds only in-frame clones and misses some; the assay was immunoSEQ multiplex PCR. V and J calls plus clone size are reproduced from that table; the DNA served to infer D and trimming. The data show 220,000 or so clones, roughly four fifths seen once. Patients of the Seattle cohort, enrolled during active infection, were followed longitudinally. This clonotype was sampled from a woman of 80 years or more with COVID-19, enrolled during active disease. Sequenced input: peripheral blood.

Here the CDR3 reads CASSLRDAGLAHNEQFF. DNA for the CDR3: TGTGCCAGCAGCCTCAGGGATGCCGGACTAGCTCACAATGAGCAGTTCTTC. The chain is built from TRBV11-2 and TRBJ2-1; TRBD2 aligns across 8 bases. Germline CDR1 and CDR2: SGHAT and FQNNGV. This CDR3 has 17 amino acids. The ends lost 5 bases at V and 5 bases at J; junction bases unmatched: 14.